The entry that follows covers one TCR beta chain sequence. Sequencing used immunoSEQ multiplex PCR; TCRdb keeps in-frame clones, though not all of them. The data contain about 57,000 clones, approximately 88% of them singletons. The data were obtained in a study of blood T cell repertoires in COVID-19. Study-wide context: Samples of COVID-19 (acute and convalescent) were obtained from the United States, Italy and Spain.

With 6 bases clipped from V and 2 bases from J, the junction kept 7 bases outside the gene matches. Germline V gene sequence: CDR1 KGHSH, CDR2 LQKENI. This CDR3 has 15 residues. What was sequenced was peripheral blood. This sequence originates from a human donor in a cohort sampled during active COVID-19. This rearrangement joins TRBV18 to TRBJ2-1; 7 bases are shared with TRBD1. The CDR3 loop reads CASSSRDRAYNEQFF. The CDR3 nucleotides are TGTGCCAGCTCCAGCCGGGACAGAGCCTACAATGAGCAGTTCTTC.